Shown below are 8 T cell receptor beta chains from a single sample sequenced in a study of shared clonotypes between healthy human individuals. Sequencing used immunoSEQ multiplex PCR; TCRdb keeps in-frame clones, though not all of them. This repertoire shows some 1.4 million clones, around 95% found once; its top ten account for over 1%. The source material was naive CD4+ T cells sorted from blood. As for subset: CD45RA+ positively selected. These receptors all come from a man younger than 45 in good health.

The chain employs TRBV28 and TRBJ2-1; 16 bases are shared with TRBD2. V trimming: 5 bases; J trimming: 10 bases; junction bases outside the gene matches: 8. The length of the CDR3 is 16 residues. The germline V gene has CDR1 MDHEN and CDR2 SYDVKM. CDR3 coding DNA: TGTGCCAGCAGTATCTCGGGACTAGCGGGAGGGAGGGAGCAGTTCTTC. Translated: CASSISGLAGGREQFF.

The CDR3 protein is CASTSDSSYEQYF. CDR3 DNA sequence: TGTGCCAGCACCTCGGACAGCTCCTACGAGCAGTACTTC. The gene calls are TRBV2 and TRBJ2-7; maybe TRBD1 (6 bases). The V gene's germline CDR1 is SNHLY and CDR2 FYNNEI. The V end was cut by 7 bases, the J end by 0 bases, with 10 bases between. The CDR3 runs to 13 residues. The variable domain in full, with the rest retrieved from reference TRBV2 and TRBJ2-7, is EPEVTQTPSHQVTQMGQEVILRCVPISNHLYFYWYRQILGQKVEFLVSFYNNEISEKSEIFDDQFSVERPDGSNFTLKIRSTKLEDSAMYFCASTSDSSYEQYFGPGTRLTVT.

The gene calls are TRBV5-8 and TRBJ2-5; 8 nucleotides align to TRBD1. The germline V gene has CDR1 SGHTS and CDR2 YDEGEE. J was trimmed by 0 bases and V by 0 bases; bases with no gene match: 4. CDR3 length: 16 amino acids. CDR3 coding DNA: TGTGCCAGCAGCTTGGGGGACAGGCAGCACCAAGAGACCCAGTACTTC. This encodes CASSLGDRQHQETQYF.

The chain recombines TRBV6-1 with TRBJ2-7; TRBD2 matches at 7 bases. The ends lost 4 bases at V and 7 bases at J; junction bases unmatched: 16. The CDR3 runs to 16 residues. CDR1 and CDR2 (germline): MNHNS, SASEGT. The CDR3 sequence is CASSAPSAGPAYEQYF. The CDR3 nucleotides read TGTGCCAGCAGTGCGCCCTCAGCGGGACCAGCTTATGAGCAGTACTTC.

This sequence joins TRBV10-3 and TRBJ2-1; TRBD2 agrees at 10 bases. The trim removed 6 bases at V and 5 bases at J, leaving 7 bases unmatched. Germline V gives CDR1 ENHRY, CDR2 SYGVKD. CDR3 length: 15 amino acids. The CDR3 here is CAIRQPAGGNNEQFF. The CDR3 DNA is TGTGCCATCAGGCAACCAGCGGGAGGGAACAATGAGCAGTTCTTC.

This clone was counted a single time. The gene calls are TRBV5-1 and TRBJ1-1; D call uncertain. The CDR3 is 13 amino acids. The germline CDR1 and CDR2 sequences are SGHRS and YFSETQ. V was cut by 4 bases and J by 4 bases, with 11 bases left in between. The DNA for the CDR3 is TGCGCCAGCAGCATTCAGGAAAGCACTGAAGCTTTCTTT. This encodes CASSIQESTEAFF.

The genes are TRBV28 and TRBJ2-1, with D possibly being TRBD1 or TRBD2 (5 bases each). Per germline, CDR1 MDHEN and CDR2 SYDVKM. The CDR3 is 17 amino acids. V was pared by 5 bases and J by 6 bases, with 23 bases between. This chain's CDR3 is CASSPVFGLGDVNEQFF. As DNA, the CDR3 is TGTGCCAGCAGTCCCGTTTTTGGACTCGGGGACGTCAATGAGCAGTTCTTC. The full variable domain, its missing parts supplied by reference TRBV28 and TRBJ2-1, is DVKVTQSSRYLVKRTGEKVFLECVQDMDHENMFWYRQDPGLGLRLIYFSYDVKMKEKGDIPEGYSVSREKKERFSLILESASTNQTSMYLCASSPVFGLGDVNEQFFGPGTRLTVL.

The rearrangement joins TRBV5-1 to TRBJ2-7, with D unresolved. There are 15 residues in the CDR3. V gave up 0 bases and J gave up 0 bases, with 10 bases separating them. From germline, CDR1 is SGHRS and CDR2 YFSETQ. The CDR3 nucleotides read TGCGCCAGCAGCTTGGCCCCGACCAGCTCCTACGAGCAGTACTTC. Protein: CASSLAPTSSYEQYF.